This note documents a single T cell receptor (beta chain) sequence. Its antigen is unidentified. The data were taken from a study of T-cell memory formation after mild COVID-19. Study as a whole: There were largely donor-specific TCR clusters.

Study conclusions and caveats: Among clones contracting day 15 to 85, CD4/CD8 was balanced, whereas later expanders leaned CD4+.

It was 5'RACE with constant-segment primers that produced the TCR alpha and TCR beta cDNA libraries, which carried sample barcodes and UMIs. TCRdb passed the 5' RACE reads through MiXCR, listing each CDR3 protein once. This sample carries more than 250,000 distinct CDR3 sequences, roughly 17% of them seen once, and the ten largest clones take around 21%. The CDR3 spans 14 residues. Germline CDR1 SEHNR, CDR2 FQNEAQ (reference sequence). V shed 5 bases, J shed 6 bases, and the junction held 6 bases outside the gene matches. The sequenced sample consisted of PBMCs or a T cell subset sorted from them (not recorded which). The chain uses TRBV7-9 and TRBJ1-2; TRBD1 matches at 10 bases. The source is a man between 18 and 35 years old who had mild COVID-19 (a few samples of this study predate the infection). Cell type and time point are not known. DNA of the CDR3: TGTGCCAGCAGCATGGGACAGGGGCTCGATGGCTACACCTTC. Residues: CASSMGQGLDGYTF.